Below are 17 T cell receptor beta chains sequenced from a single sample in a study of shared clonotypes between healthy human individuals. As defined, naive CD8 cells were CD45RO-negative and positively selected for CCR7, with terminally differentiated effector memory CD45RA+ cells excluded. TCRdb's table, derived via immunoSEQ multiplex PCR, lists solely in-frame clones and lacks some. The top ten hold around 1% of the sample, which has about 1,900,000 clones, just under 95% seen once. The sample was naive CD8+ T cells sorted from blood. The receptor source for this set is a young man in good health.

This chain uses TRBV7-6 with TRBJ1-1; D possibly corresponds to TRBD1 (5 bases). The CDR3 loop spans 17 amino acids. V was pared by 1 base and J by 4 bases, with 19 bases between. Looked up from germline, CDR1 is SGHVS and CDR2 is FNYEAQ. The CDR3 coding sequence is TGTGCCAGCAGCTTAGGACCACCTGGGGGTGAGAGCACTGAAGCTTTCTTT. It encodes CASSLGPPGGESTEAFF. The variable domain in full, completed from reference TRBV7-6 and TRBJ1-1, reads GAGVSQSPRYKVTKRGQDVALRCDPISGHVSLYWYRQALGQGPEFLTYFNYEAQQDKSGLPNDRFSAERPEGSISTLTIQRTEQRDSAMYRCASSLGPPGGESTEAFFGQGTRLTVV.

In regard to this clone: This same CDR3 is encoded by further DNA sequences in the sample. This chain links TRBV5-6 with TRBJ2-7; weak D call: TRBD2 (5 bases). The germline V gene encodes CDR1 SGHDT and CDR2 YYEEEE. V lost 0 bases, J lost 3 bases, and 7 bases lay in between. The CDR3 extends over 13 amino acids. In DNA, the CDR3 is TGTGCCAGCAGCTTGGGGAGGTTCTACGAGCAGTACTTC. As protein: CASSLGRFYEQYF.

The V call is TRBV11-2, the J call TRBJ2-2, with 7 bases lining up with TRBD1. The CDR3 sequence is 15 residues long. Germline CDR1 SGHAT, CDR2 FQNNGV. Losses at the gene ends were 3 bases for V and 1 base for J; bases not matched to a gene: 2. CDR3 DNA: TGTGCCAGCAGCTTTTGGACAGGGAACACCGGGGAGCTGTTTTTT. Amino acids: CASSFWTGNTGELFF.

This clone was recorded only once. V gene TRBV5-5 combines with J gene TRBJ2-7, with D possibly being TRBD2 (6 bases). CDR1 and CDR2 (germline): SGHKS, YYEKEE (reference sequence). V shed 2 bases and J shed 2 bases, with 11 bases lying between them. This CDR3 spans 14 amino acids. The CDR3 spells CASSFGDFTYEQYF. CDR3 DNA sequence: TGTGCCAGCAGCTTTGGGGACTTTACCTACGAGCAGTACTTC.

As to this clone: The sample has other DNA sequences that encode this CDR3 too. The J gene is TRBJ1-5, the V gene TRBV28; TRBD1 is a possible D gene (6 bases). Germline CDR1 and CDR2: MDHEN and SYDVKM. The CDR3 length is 14 residues. Trimming removed 5 bases at V and 4 bases at J, with 12 bases between. CDR3: CASSPGQLNQPQHF. For the CDR3, the DNA is TGTGCCAGCAGTCCCGGACAGCTTAATCAGCCCCAGCATTTT.

The gene calls are TRBV7-3 and TRBJ2-5; D is perhaps TRBD1 or TRBD2 (6 bases each). Deletions cut 6 bases from V and 14 bases from J, with 19 bases between. From germline, CDR1 is SGHTA and CDR2 FQGTGA. This CDR3 has 12 amino acids. Here the CDR3 DNA reads TGTGCCAGCAGGACGGGAGTTAGGGACATCTACTTC. This sequence encodes CASRTGVRDIYF.

J is TRBJ1-4 and V is TRBV28, with a weak D call TRBD1 (6 bases). The CDR3 loop spans 16 amino acids. V was cut by 4 bases and J by 8 bases, with 20 bases left in between. CDR1 and CDR2 (germline): MDHEN, SYDVKM. The CDR3 reads CASSSQLQGGEEKLFF. DNA of the CDR3: TGTGCCAGCAGTTCCCAACTACAGGGTGGCGAGGAAAAACTGTTTTTT.

The J gene is TRBJ1-3, the V gene TRBV7-9, with 11 bases identical to TRBD1. V shed 6 bases, J shed 2 bases, and the junction held 15 bases outside the gene matches. The CDR3 extends over 19 amino acids. The germline CDR1 and CDR2 sequences are SEHNR and FQNEAQ (reference sequence). The CDR3 loop is CASRLDVATGQGAGNTIYF. CDR3 in DNA: TGTGCCAGCAGACTCGACGTTGCTACGGGACAGGGGGCTGGAAACACCATATATTTT.

The V and J genes are TRBV10-2 and TRBJ2-3, with TRBD2 matching 11 bases. Germline V gene sequence: CDR1 WSHSY, CDR2 SAAADI. The CDR3 totals 14 residues. V lost 7 bases and J lost 3; bases outside the gene matches: 3. The CDR3 nucleotides read TGCGCCAGCACCCTAGCGGGAGGAACAGATACGCAGTATTTT. It specifies CASTLAGGTDTQYF.

The V and J genes are TRBV30 and TRBJ2-7; TRBD1 matches 7 bases. CDR3 length: 13 residues. Germline V gene lookup returns CDR1 GTSNPN and CDR2 SVGIG (reference sequence). Trimming took 0 bases from V and 6 from J; bases not matched to a gene: 5. The CDR3 spells CAWSVGTAIEQYF. The CDR3 DNA is TGTGCCTGGAGTGTGGGGACAGCTATCGAGCAGTACTTC.

V is TRBV7-6 and J is TRBJ2-5; perhaps D is TRBD1 or TRBD2 (6 bases each). The CDR3 has 17 residues. Per the germline V gene, CDR1 is SGHVS and CDR2 is FNYEAQ. V dropped 5 bases and J dropped 4 bases, with 23 bases sitting between them. In DNA form, the CDR3 reads TGTGCCAGCAGCCTCGCCGGGGGCTCCGGGTATGGAGAGACCCAGTACTTC. Encoded protein: CASSLAGGSGYGETQYF.

The chain recombines TRBV6-6 with TRBJ2-3, with TRBD2 as a possible D gene (6 bases). Trimming shortened V by 8 bases and J by 3 bases, and 15 bases separated the two germline ends. CDR3 length: 14 amino acids. Per the germline V gene, CDR1 is MNHNY and CDR2 is SVGAGI (reference sequence). This CDR3 is CASWRGYITDTQYF. CDR3 sequence (DNA): TGTGCCAGCTGGAGGGGATATATAACAGATACGCAGTATTTT.

The V call is TRBV10-2, the J call TRBJ2-7; TRBD1 might be the D (5 bases). The CDR3 is made up of 12 amino acids. Germline V CDR1 and CDR2: WSHSY, SAAADI. Trimming shortened V by 5 bases and J by 3 bases, and 8 bases separated the two germline ends. This CDR3 reads CASSLTVYEQYF. In nucleotides, the CDR3 is TGCGCCAGCAGTTTGACAGTCTACGAGCAGTACTTC.

The chain recombines TRBV7-9 with TRBJ2-5, with D perhaps being TRBD1 or TRBD2 (6 bases each). Germline CDR1 reads SEHNR; CDR2 reads FQNEAQ (reference sequence). V lost 0 bases and J 5 bases, leaving 13 bases between the germline ends. This CDR3 has 15 amino acids. The CDR3 loop is CASSLALGGRETQYF. The CDR3 DNA sequence: TGTGCCAGCAGCTTAGCTCTGGGGGGCAGGGAGACCCAGTACTTC.

The chain couples TRBV6-5 to TRBJ2-1, with a possible D match to TRBD2 (7 bases). V shed 9 bases and J shed 7 bases, with 19 bases lying between them. CDR1 is MNHEY, CDR2 SVGAGI, per germline. CDR3 length: 14 residues. The CDR3: CASKRGEGLNEQFF. The DNA for the CDR3 is TGTGCCAGTAAAAGGGGGGAGGGCCTTAATGAGCAGTTCTTC.

V usage is TRBV7-9 and J usage is TRBJ2-2; no clear D gene. CDR1 SEHNR and CDR2 FQNEAQ come from the germline V gene (reference sequence). The CDR3 is made up of 10 amino acids. V lost 8 bases, J lost 8 bases, and 6 bases lay in between. CDR3 loop: CASVGGELFF. CDR3 coding DNA: TGTGCCAGCGTTGGGGGGGAGCTGTTTTTT.

This chain uses TRBV4-2 with TRBJ2-1, with D possibly being TRBD2 (6 bases). The CDR3 sequence is 17 residues long. Germline V gene lookup returns CDR1 LGHNA and CDR2 YNFKEQ. V dropped 0 bases and J dropped 9 bases, with 21 bases sitting between them. CDR3 nucleotides: TGTGCCAGCAGCCAAGATCCTAGCGCCGATCCCCAGGGTGAGCAGTTCTTC. Residues: CASSQDPSADPQGEQFF.